These T cell receptor beta chains were read from a single sample in a study of molecular identifiers for immune sequencing clone quantification. TCRdb used MiXCR to reprocess the PCR reads, holding one entry per CDR3 protein. The sample lists about 97,000 distinct CDR3 sequences, about 35% occurring once. The sample consisted of naive CD8+ T cells from blood, with Jurkat cell RNA spiked in. Receptors originate from a human donor in good health. Some libraries in this study had Jurkat cell RNA spiked in. The CDR3 runs from the conserved cysteine through the conserved F or W.

j_call	cdr3_length	v_call	cdr3_aa
TRBJ2-4	13	TRBV28	CASSLYGANIQYF
TRBJ2-5	14	TRBV9	CASSYRDIEETQYF
TRBJ2-7	15	TRBV4-1	CASSLLAGGPYEQYF
TRBJ1-5	16	TRBV4-1	CASSQVGALGVQPQHF
TRBJ2-5	17	TRBV7-9	CASSPGTSGRAQETQYF
TRBJ2-7	11	TRBV11-2	CASSALYEQYF
TRBJ2-5	14	TRBV9	CASSAAGTEETQYF
TRBJ2-5	14	TRBV13	CASSLVAGKETQYF
TRBJ2-2	14	TRBV6-2/TRBV6-3	CASSYLLSTGELFF
TRBJ1-5	13	TRBV5-1	CASSSSPGQPQHF
TRBJ2-4	16	TRBV4-3	CASSQDKTLAKNIQYF
TRBJ1-4	13	TRBV2	CASWDRLNEKLFF
TRBJ2-7	14	TRBV28	CASSYVRVSQEQYF
TRBJ2-1	15	TRBV11-3	CASSSGIVNYNEQFF
TRBJ2-7	14	TRBV7-8	CASSPRQRTYEQYF
TRBJ2-7	14	TRBV7-6	CASSPLGQSDEQYF
TRBJ1-5	13	TRBV28	CATSALSNQPQHF
TRBJ1-2	11	TRBV12-3/TRBV12-4	CASSLARGYTF
TRBJ1-3	13	TRBV12-3/TRBV12-4	CASSRGAGNTIYF
TRBJ1-4	12	TRBV10-3	CAIQAGDEKLFF
TRBJ2-5	16	TRBV7-9	CASSRPSVQYQETQYF
TRBJ2-3	14	TRBV25-1	CASSEQEGTDTQYF
TRBJ1-6	18	TRBV25-1	CASSEYGPSSSYNSPLHF
TRBJ2-1	13	TRBV14	CASSHQRRGEQFF
TRBJ2-7	12	TRBV20-1	CSARDGIYEQDF
TRBJ2-7	13	TRBV7-2	CASSPAEIYEQYF
TRBJ2-1	13	TRBV10-1	CARCLAGYNEQFF
TRBJ2-1	12	TRBV29-1	CSVAHRGNEQFF
TRBJ2-7	14	TRBV7-8	CASSSSGGRGEQYF
TRBJ2-7	17	TRBV28	CASSFSGEEDRPYEQNF
TRBJ2-3	16	TRBV4-3	CASSQEATVHTDTQYF
TRBJ2-5	14	TRBV25-1	CASSPLGAQETQYF
TRBJ2-1	16	TRBV11-2	CASSLNSLGFYNEQFF
TRBJ1-1	13	TRBV29-1	CSVPWETNTEAFF
TRBJ2-5	14	TRBV7-8	CASSMDKDQETQYF
TRBJ2-3	15	TRBV7-9	CASSPWDTSTDTQYF
TRBJ2-7	13	TRBV28	CASRQTSSYEQYF
TRBJ2-4	13	TRBV9	CASSGLAKNIQYF
TRBJ2-3	15	TRBV19	CACSIGAGVADTQYF
TRBJ2-3	16	TRBV11-2	CASSFYGQGAPDTQYF
TRBJ2-5	13	TRBV27	CASSSTVWETQYF
TRBJ1-1	13	TRBV13	CASSILQGPGAFF
TRBJ2-3	15	TRBV11-2	CASSLGQTSTDTQYF
TRBJ1-3	16	TRBV4-3	CASSQDRANPGNTIYF
TRBJ1-5	17	TRBV28	CASSFRDRGALNQPQHF
TRBJ1-5	16	TRBV4-3	CASSQSVTGFNQPQHF
TRBJ2-7	11	TRBV28	CASSLLFEQYF
TRBJ1-4	15	TRBV2	CASIEWGTENEKLFF
TRBJ2-7	14	TRBV25-1	CASSEFGSGTEQYF
TRBJ2-2	15	TRBV6-5	CAGRRVAGLAGELIF
TRBJ2-7	14	TRBV11-1	CASSLAGGNYEQYF
TRBJ2-5	11	TRBV2	CATTKGETQYF
TRBJ2-1	12	TRBV29-1	CSVEDSPNEQFF
TRBJ2-1	14	TRBV28	CASSERSSYNEQFF
TRBJ2-3	14	TRBV7-9	CASSLVGGPDTQYF
TRBJ2-5	14	TRBV13	CASSLAGYQETQYF
TRBJ1-1	14	TRBV19	CASSPGTENTEAFF
TRBJ2-5	15	TRBV20-1	CSAPLQGAEKETQYF
TRBJ1-1	12	TRBV12-3/TRBV12-4	CASTDRPSGAFF
TRBJ2-7	14	TRBV7-6	CASSLAGTYYEQYF